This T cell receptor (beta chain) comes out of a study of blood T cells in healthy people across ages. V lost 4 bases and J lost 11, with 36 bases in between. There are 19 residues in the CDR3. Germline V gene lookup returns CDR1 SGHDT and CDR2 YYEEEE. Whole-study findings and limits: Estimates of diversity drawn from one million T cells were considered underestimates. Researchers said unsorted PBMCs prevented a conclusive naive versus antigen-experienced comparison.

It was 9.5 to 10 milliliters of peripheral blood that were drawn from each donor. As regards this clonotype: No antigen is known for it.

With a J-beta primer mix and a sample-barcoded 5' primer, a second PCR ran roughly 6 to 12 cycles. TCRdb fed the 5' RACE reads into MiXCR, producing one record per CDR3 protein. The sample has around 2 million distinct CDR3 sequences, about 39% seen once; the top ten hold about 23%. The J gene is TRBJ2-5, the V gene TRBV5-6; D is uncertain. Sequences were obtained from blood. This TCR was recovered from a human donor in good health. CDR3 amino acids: CASSPPVLGVLLPYNEQYF. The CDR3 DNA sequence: TGTGCCAGCAGCCCCCCGGTGCTTGGAGTACTACTTCCCTACAATGAGCAGTACTTC.